This T cell receptor beta chain appears in the sequencing data of a study of T cell responses to AZD1222 COVID-19 vaccine. Germline CDR1 reads SGHRS; CDR2 reads YFSETQ. The CDR3 is 19 residues long. J gave up 8 bases and V 0 bases, and 17 bases lay outside the gene matches. Study observations and caveats: Repertoire sampling happened only post peak T cell response.

A note on this clone: Its specificity is unknown.

The table came from immunoSEQ multiplex PCR; TCRdb's copy has only in-frame clones and leaves some out. The sample has 90,000 to 120,000 clones; roughly 86% are singletons. The source material was peripheral blood, sampled 28 days after the second dose of the MenACWY control vaccine. This clonotype originated in an adult who received the MenACWY meningococcal vaccine as a control. The chain combines TRBV5-1 with TRBJ2-1; the match to TRBD2 covers 10 bases. CDR3 region: CASSLGRVSGGAVLDEQFF. CDR3 nucleotide sequence: TGCGCCAGCAGCTTGGGTCGCGTCAGCGGGGGGGCCGTATTGGATGAGCAGTTCTTC.